Below are 17 T cell receptor beta chains sequenced from a single sample in a study of blood T cell repertoires in COVID-19. Method: immunoSEQ multiplex PCR; TCRdb's copy keeps in-frame clones and lacks some. Among around 250,000 clones listed, roughly 85% were seen once. Sequencing input: PBMCs or T cells enriched from blood (not recorded which). These receptors all come from a woman in her forties or fifties who had recovered from COVID-19.

The rearrangement links TRBV2 to TRBJ1-5; no firm D call. The CDR3 runs to 11 residues. Germline-derived CDR1 and CDR2 are SNHLY and FYNNEI. V gave up 3 bases and J gave up 6 bases, with 3 bases separating them. CDR3 region: CASSDGQPQHF. Here the CDR3 DNA reads TGTGCCAGCAGTGACGGTCAGCCCCAGCATTTT.

The chain has TRBV6-5 and TRBJ2-3; a possible D gene is TRBD1 (6 bases). Trimming shortened V by 0 bases and J by 0 bases, and 10 bases separated the two germline ends. The CDR3 sequence is 16 residues long. Germline CDR1 reads MNHEY; CDR2 reads SVGAGI. CDR3 sequence (DNA): TGTGCCAGCAGTTACTCGGGGGCCTCTAGCACAGATACGCAGTATTTT. Amino acids: CASSYSGASSTDTQYF.

The chain couples TRBV6-5 to TRBJ2-7, with 7 bases that match TRBD2. V was pared by 7 bases and J by 0 bases, with 6 bases of the junction left unmatched. Germline V lookup: CDR1 MNHEY, CDR2 SVGAGI. The CDR3 extends over 14 amino acids. CDR3 sequence: CASNGGGSSYEQYF. The CDR3 DNA reads as TGTGCCAGCAATGGGGGAGGGAGCTCCTACGAGCAGTACTTC.

The V call is TRBV2, the J call TRBJ2-7; 10 positions agree with TRBD2. Losses at the gene ends were 7 bases for V and 1 base for J; bases not matched to a gene: 7. The CDR3 sequence is 15 residues long. The V gene's germline CDR1 is SNHLY and CDR2 FYNNEI. In DNA form, the CDR3 reads TGTGCCAGCATCCAGCGGGAGGGCCTTTCCTACGAGCAGTACTTC. Protein: CASIQREGLSYEQYF.

The chain has TRBV6-1 and TRBJ1-4; D may be TRBD1 (5 bases). Trimming removed 1 base from V and 3 bases from J, with 12 bases in between. The germline V gene encodes CDR1 MNHNS and CDR2 SASEGT. CDR3 length: 16 amino acids. The CDR3 DNA reads as TGTGCCAGCAGTGAAGAGCCCGGGACTGCTAATGAAAAACTGTTTTTT. Translated: CASSEEPGTANEKLFF.

This chain connects TRBV10-3 to TRBJ1-3, with D hard to call. The CDR3 runs 14 residues. Trimming stripped 4 bases from V and 2 bases from J, with 9 bases between. CDR1 and CDR2 from the germline V gene are ENHRY and SYGVKD. This CDR3 reads CAISAQVAGNTIYF. The CDR3 region has the DNA TGTGCCATCAGTGCCCAGGTAGCTGGAAACACCATATATTTT.

This chain uses TRBV21-1 with TRBJ1-5. TRBV21-1 is assigned pseudogene status. The CDR3 consists of 16 residues. In nucleotides, the CDR3 is TGTGCCAGCAGCACAACCATCAGGACTTCCAATCAGCCCCAGCATTTT. Amino acid sequence: CASSTTIRTSNQPQHF.

This chain connects TRBV5-1 to TRBJ2-2, with 9 bases matching TRBD1. This CDR3 comprises 15 residues. Germline V CDR1 and CDR2: SGHRS, YFSETQ. V was pared by 2 bases and J by 5 bases, with 4 bases of the junction left unmatched. CDR3 in DNA: TGCGCCAGCAGCTTACAGGGGGCAGGAACCGGGGAGCTGTTTTTT. It specifies CASSLQGAGTGELFF.

This clone was detected once. This sample also contains other DNA sequences that code for the same CDR3. This rearrangement joins TRBV14 to TRBJ1-3; D is undetermined. CDR1 and CDR2 (germline): SGHDN, FVKESK. CDR3 length: 16 residues. V was clipped by 0 bases and J by 1 base, with 10 bases between them. The CDR3 DNA reads TGTGCCAGCAGCCAAGACGCTAGAGGGTCTGGAAACACCATATATTTT. Translation gives CASSQDARGSGNTIYF.

The chain has TRBV29-1 and TRBJ1-2; D is uncertain. Trimming left V 1 base short and J 8 bases short, with 11 bases between. This CDR3 contains 12 residues. Germline assignment: CDR1 SQVTM and CDR2 ANQGSEA. Here the CDR3 reads CSVEGGEPGYTF. CDR3 bases: TGCAGCGTTGAAGGCGGGGAACCGGGCTACACCTTC.

This CDR3 is CSGSGQLSSYNEQFF. The CDR3 DNA sequence: TGCAGCGGGTCCGGACAGCTTAGCTCCTACAATGAGCAGTTCTTC. The chain employs TRBV29-1 and TRBJ2-1, with a tentative D call TRBD1 (6 bases). CDR1 and CDR2 from the germline V gene are SQVTM and ANQGSEA. The CDR3 covers 15 residues. With 7 bases removed from V and 0 bases from J, the gap between germline ends came to 16 bases.

V gene TRBV19 combines with J gene TRBJ1-3; D not resolved. In germline, CDR1 is LNHDA, CDR2 SQIVND (reference sequence). This CDR3 comprises 14 residues. Trimming pared 3 bases from V and 4 bases from J, leaving 10 bases between. DNA of the CDR3: TGTGCCAGTAGTATCAAGGACTACGGAAACACCATATATTTT. Translation gives CASSIKDYGNTIYF.

This chain joins TRBV12-3 or TRBV12-4 and TRBJ2-5; the match to TRBD2 covers 7 bases. V gave up 3 bases and J gave up 2 bases; unmatched junction bases: 0. The CDR3 extends over 13 amino acids. The CDR3 sequence: CASSLGGQETQYF. CDR3 in DNA: TGTGCCAGCAGTTTGGGAGGGCAAGAGACCCAGTACTTC.

This clone was picked up one time. This chain connects TRBV10-3 to TRBJ2-3, with a possible D match to TRBD2 (6 bases). The CDR3 has 14 amino acids. Trimming removed 5 bases at V and 2 bases at J, with 11 bases between. CDR1 and CDR2 from the germline V gene are ENHRY and SYGVKD. The CDR3 region is CAISLGGNTDTQYF. DNA for the CDR3: TGTGCCATCAGTTTGGGCGGGAACACAGATACGCAGTATTTT.

The rearrangement uses TRBV28 and TRBJ2-7, with TRBD2 matching over 13 bases. This CDR3 is 16 amino acids long. Germline V lookup: CDR1 MDHEN, CDR2 SYDVKM. With 6 bases clipped from V and 4 bases from J, the junction kept 9 bases outside the gene matches. CDR3 protein: CASSPGLAGATYEQYF. In nucleotides, the CDR3 is TGTGCCAGCAGCCCCGGACTAGCGGGAGCCACTTACGAGCAGTACTTC.

The chain combines TRBV19 with TRBJ2-1; D is possibly TRBD1 (8 bases). Germline CDR1 reads LNHDA; CDR2 reads SQIVND (reference sequence). Trimming pared 6 bases from V and 7 bases from J, leaving 34 bases between. The CDR3 extends over 20 amino acids. Here the CDR3 DNA reads TGTGCCAGTAGAACAGGGGGAAGGACAGGGCCGTCGTTCGGGGGGAATGAGCAGTTCTTC. Translated: CASRTGGRTGPSFGGNEQFF.

The chain links TRBV28 to TRBJ1-5; TRBD1 is a possible D gene (6 bases). Germline V gene data show CDR1 as MDHEN and CDR2 as SYDVKM. CDR3 size: 15 residues. V shed 4 bases and J shed 7 bases, with 17 bases lying between them. The CDR3 bases are TGTGCCAGCAGTTCCCCCGCAGGGGTTGGGCAGCCCCAGCATTTT. It codes for CASSSPAGVGQPQHF.